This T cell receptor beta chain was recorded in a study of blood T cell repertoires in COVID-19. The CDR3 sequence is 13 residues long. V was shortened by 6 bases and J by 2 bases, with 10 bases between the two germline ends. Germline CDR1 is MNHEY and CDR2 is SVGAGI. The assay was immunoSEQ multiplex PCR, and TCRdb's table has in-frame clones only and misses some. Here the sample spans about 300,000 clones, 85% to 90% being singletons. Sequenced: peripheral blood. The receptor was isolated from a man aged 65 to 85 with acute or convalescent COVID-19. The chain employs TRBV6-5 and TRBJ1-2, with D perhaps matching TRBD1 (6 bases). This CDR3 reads CASRDSRNYGYTF. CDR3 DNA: TGTGCCAGCAGGGACAGCCGAAACTATGGCTACACCTTC.